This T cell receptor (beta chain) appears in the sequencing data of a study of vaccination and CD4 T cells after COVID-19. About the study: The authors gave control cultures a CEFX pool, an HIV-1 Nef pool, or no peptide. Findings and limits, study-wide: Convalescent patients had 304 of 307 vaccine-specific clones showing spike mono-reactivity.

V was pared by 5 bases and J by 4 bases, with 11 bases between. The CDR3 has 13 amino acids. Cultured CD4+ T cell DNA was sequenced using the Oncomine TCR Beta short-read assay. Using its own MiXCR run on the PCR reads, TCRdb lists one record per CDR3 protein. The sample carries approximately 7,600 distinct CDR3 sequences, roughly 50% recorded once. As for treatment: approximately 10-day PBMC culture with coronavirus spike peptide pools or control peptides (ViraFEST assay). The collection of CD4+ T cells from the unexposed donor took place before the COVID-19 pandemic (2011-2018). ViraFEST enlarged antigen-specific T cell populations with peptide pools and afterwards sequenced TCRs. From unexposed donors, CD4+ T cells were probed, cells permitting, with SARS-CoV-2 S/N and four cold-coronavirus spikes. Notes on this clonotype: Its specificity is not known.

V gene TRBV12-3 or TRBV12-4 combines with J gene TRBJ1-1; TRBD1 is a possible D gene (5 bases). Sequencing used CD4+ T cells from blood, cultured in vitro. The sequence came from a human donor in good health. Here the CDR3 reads CASSRGGGTEAFF. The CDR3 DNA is TGTGCCAGCAGTAGGGGAGGAGGCACTGAAGCTTTCTTT.